Listed below are T cell receptor beta chains from one sample, sequenced in a study of blood T cell repertoires in COVID-19. Measured with immunoSEQ multiplex PCR; TCRdb has only the in-frame clones, and not every one. The repertoire consists of about 400,000 clones, with roughly 89% occurring once and the leading ten covering around 1.7%. Sequenced sample: PBMCs or T cells enriched from blood (not recorded which). Source of these receptors: a woman aged 25 to 39 who had recovered from COVID-19. Both conserved end residues are part of each CDR3. A D gene is named only where the DNA matches it firmly. Some rows mark clone size as missing; the rest say once, few, many or name a class of expanded clone.

>TRBJ1-2|NA|TRBV5-1|NA
CASSLQDGIYGYTF
TGCGCCAGCAGCTTGCAAGACGGGATCTATGGCTACACCTTC
>TRBJ1-2|NA|TRBV9|TRBD1
CASSTSYRGSAYGYTF
TGTGCCAGCAGCACCAGTTACAGGGGGTCGGCCTATGGCTACACCTTC
>TRBJ1-5|NA|TRBV28|TRBD1
CASNRGQEQNQPQHF
TGTGCCAGCAACCGTGGACAGGAGCAGAATCAGCCCCAGCATTTT
>TRBJ1-1|NA|TRBV19|NA
CASSVGGGRPTEAFF
TGTGCCAGTAGTGTGGGTGGAGGCCGGCCGACTGAAGCTTTCTTT
>TRBJ2-2|NA|TRBV11-3|TRBD1
CASSLDRQGYTGELFF
TGTGCCAGCAGCTTAGATCGACAGGGGTACACCGGGGAGCTGTTTTTT
>TRBJ1-2|NA|TRBV19|TRBD1
CASRPRQGARNGYTF
TGTGCCAGTAGACCTAGACAGGGGGCACGGAATGGCTACACCTTC
>TRBJ2-2|NA|TRBV9|NA
CASSPYSPGELFF
TGTGCCAGCAGCCCTTACTCCCCCGGGGAGCTGTTTTTT
>TRBJ2-6|NA|TRBV11-2|NA
CASSISSVAGANVLTF
TGTGCCAGCAGCATTAGTAGCGTGGCGGGGGCCAACGTCCTGACTTTC
>TRBJ1-1|NA|TRBV4-1|NA
CASSQDWSDEAFF
TGCGCCAGCAGCCAAGATTGGAGCGATGAAGCTTTCTTT
>TRBJ2-5|NA|TRBV4-1|TRBD1
CASSQAPGQGYPQKTQYF
TGCGCCAGCAGCCAAGCCCCGGGACAGGGGTACCCTCAGAAGACCCAGTACTTC
>TRBJ2-3|NA|TRBV10-2|NA
CASSESVRRDTQYF
TGCGCCAGCAGTGAATCCGTCCGGAGAGATACGCAGTATTTT
>TRBJ2-6|NA|TRBV19|NA
CASSIVLSAGANVLTF
TGTGCCAGTAGTATAGTTCTGAGCGCTGGGGCCAACGTCCTGACTTTC
>TRBJ2-7|NA|TRBV7-9|NA
CASSNLGLDEQYF
TGTGCCAGCAGCAACTTGGGACTCGATGAGCAGTACTTC
>TRBJ1-2|NA|TRBV10-2|NA
CASRGGQMSNYGYTF
TGCGCCAGCAGAGGAGGACAGATGTCTAACTATGGCTACACCTTC
>TRBJ1-2|once|TRBV6-5|TRBD1
CASSFNPQGNGYTF
TGTGCCAGCAGTTTCAACCCACAGGGGAATGGCTACACCTTC
>TRBJ2-1|NA|TRBV18|NA
CASSPGSDPNEQFF
TGTGCCAGCTCCCCGGGTAGCGACCCTAATGAGCAGTTCTTC
>TRBJ2-1|NA|TRBV15|TRBD1
CATPREDRTGGQFF
TGTGCCACCCCTCGGGAGGACCGGACAGGGGGGCAGTTCTTC
>TRBJ2-7|NA|TRBV27|NA
CASTQIGFGGYEQYF
TGTGCCAGCACCCAAATCGGGTTCGGGGGTTACGAGCAGTACTTC
>TRBJ2-5|NA|TRBV9|TRBD2
CASSVAGAGGPGDQETQYF
TGTGCCAGCAGCGTAGCTGGAGCGGGGGGGCCGGGGGACCAAGAGACCCAGTACTTC
>TRBJ1-1|once|TRBV2|TRBD1
CARDAGTGYTEAFF
TGTGCCAGAGATGCCGGGACAGGATACACTGAAGCTTTCTTT
>TRBJ2-1|NA|TRBV7-9|TRBD1
CASRTGGISYNEQFF
TGTGCCAGCCGAACAGGGGGCATCTCCTACAATGAGCAGTTCTTC
>TRBJ2-1|few|TRBV3-1/TRBV3-2|NA
CASSHNPSYGNEQFF
TGTGCCAGCAGCCACAACCCATCGTACGGCAATGAGCAGTTCTTC
>TRBJ2-2|NA|TRBV30|TRBD2
CAWSVGLLAGGRGRSGGELFF
TGTGCCTGGAGTGTAGGGCTACTAGCGGGGGGCAGGGGACGTAGTGGCGGGGAGCTGTTTTTT
>TRBJ1-5|once|TRBV30|NA
CAWNLEDQPQHF
TGTGCCTGGAATTTGGAGGATCAGCCCCAGCATTTT
>TRBJ2-7|NA|TRBV6-4|TRBD2
CASTPSGTSANFSLYEQYF
TGTGCCAGCACCCCTTCCGGGACTAGCGCGAACTTTTCCCTCTACGAGCAGTACTTC
>TRBJ2-1|NA|TRBV19|TRBD2
CASSIRPLLAGEHNEQFF
TGTGCCAGTAGTATCCGACCCTTGCTAGCGGGAGAACACAATGAGCAGTTCTTC
>TRBJ2-7|NA|TRBV3-1/TRBV3-2|TRBD2
CASSPDGLAGFHEQYF
TGTGCCAGCAGCCCCGACGGACTAGCGGGTTTTCACGAGCAGTACTTC
>TRBJ2-7|NA|TRBV12-3/TRBV12-4|NA
CASSYGQSYEQYF
TGTGCCAGCAGCTATGGACAGTCCTACGAGCAGTACTTC
>TRBJ2-2|NA|TRBV2|NA
CASSEMSARAGGELFF
TGTGCCAGCAGTGAAATGAGTGCCAGGGCAGGCGGGGAGCTGTTTTTT
>TRBJ1-2|NA|TRBV6-6|NA
CASRSGIDYGYTF
TGTGCCAGCAGATCCGGGATAGACTATGGCTACACCTTC
>TRBJ2-2|once|TRBV5-1|TRBD2
CASSSRGERNTGELFF
TGCGCCAGCAGCTCTCGGGGGGAGAGAAACACCGGGGAGCTGTTTTTT
>TRBJ2-7|NA|TRBV27|TRBD1
CASRPPGQPFREQYF
TGTGCCAGTAGACCTCCGGGACAGCCGTTTCGGGAGCAGTACTTC
>TRBJ1-4|NA|TRBV28|TRBD1
CASSQPTTGVNEKLFF
TGTGCCAGCAGCCAACCTACGACAGGGGTGAATGAAAAACTGTTTTTT
>TRBJ2-7|NA|TRBV27|TRBD1
CASRQRQGAYEQYF
TGTGCCAGCAGGCAAAGACAGGGAGCCTACGAGCAGTACTTC
>TRBJ2-1|NA|TRBV5-1|TRBD2
CASSLVPSGTYNEQFF
TGCGCCAGCAGCTTGGTTCCTAGCGGTACCTACAATGAGCAGTTCTTC
>TRBJ1-4|NA|TRBV5-1|NA
CASSLVDGSNEKLFF
TGCGCCAGCAGCTTGGTAGACGGGAGTAATGAAAAACTGTTTTTT
>TRBJ2-5|once|TRBV6-5|TRBD2
CASSYSILAGVETQYF
TGTGCCAGCAGTTACTCGATACTAGCGGGAGTAGAGACCCAGTACTTC
>TRBJ1-2|NA|TRBV6-6|NA
CASSYPSRDGYTF
TGTGCCAGCAGTTATCCATCTAGAGATGGCTACACCTTC
>TRBJ1-2|NA|TRBV5-1|TRBD1
CASSPWTGGDGYTF
TGCGCCAGCAGCCCATGGACAGGGGGCGACGGCTACACCTTC
>TRBJ2-5|NA|TRBV7-2|NA
CAPTKGAQYF
TGTGCCCCTACCAAGGGGGCCCAGTACTTC
>TRBJ1-2|NA|TRBV27|NA
CTSRKTPHGERGYTF
TGTACCAGCAGAAAAACCCCACACGGAGAACGTGGCTACACCTTC
>TRBJ1-1|NA|TRBV6-5|TRBD1
CASRPRQGTEAFF
TGTGCCAGCAGACCCCGACAGGGTACTGAAGCCTTCTTT
>TRBJ2-7|NA|TRBV2|NA
CASRQLALGLSYEQYF
TGTGCCAGCAGACAGTTAGCGTTGGGGTTGTCCTACGAGCAGTACTTC
>TRBJ1-2|NA|TRBV4-1|NA
CASSQVSAGSNTF
TGCGCCAGCAGCCAAGTATCGGCAGGGTCGAACACCTTC
>TRBJ1-4|few|TRBV5-8|NA
CASSLDPHSGLFF
TGTGCCAGCAGCTTGGATCCCCACTCGGGACTGTTTTTT
>TRBJ1-1|NA|TRBV15|NA
CATSSELTGLGPEAFF
TGTGCCACCAGCAGCGAACTTACAGGGCTGGGACCTGAAGCTTTCTTT
>TRBJ1-1|NA|TRBV28|TRBD1
CASSRRTGAAFF
TGTGCCAGCAGCCGTCGGACAGGGGCTGCTTTCTTT
>TRBJ2-6|NA|TRBV27|NA
CASSPPLPLKSSGANVLTF
TGTGCCAGCAGTCCGCCTCTTCCCCTCAAGAGCTCTGGGGCCAACGTCCTGACTTTC
>TRBJ1-2|NA|TRBV11-2|TRBD1
CASRLTGALGYTF
TGTGCCAGCAGACTGACAGGGGCATTGGGCTACACCTTC
>TRBJ2-3|NA|TRBV15|TRBD2
CATSTAPSGYTDTQYF
TGTGCCACCAGCACCGCCCCTAGCGGATACACAGATACGCAGTATTTT
>TRBJ1-1|NA|TRBV6-6|TRBD1
CASSLQGSEAFF
TGTGCCAGCAGTCTACAGGGGTCTGAAGCTTTCTTT
>TRBJ2-3|NA|TRBV5-1|NA
CASSFQTSADTQYF
TGCGCCAGCAGCTTCCAGACTTCGGCAGATACGCAGTATTTT
>TRBJ2-1|NA|TRBV10-3|TRBD2
CAIRASGSSYNEQFF
TGTGCCATCAGAGCTAGCGGGAGCTCCTACAATGAGCAGTTCTTC
>TRBJ2-1|NA|TRBV4-2|TRBD2
CASSYSSSGRLSYNEQFF
TGTGCCAGCAGCTATTCTTCTAGCGGGAGGCTCTCCTACAATGAGCAGTTCTTC
>TRBJ2-1|NA|TRBV12-3/TRBV12-4|TRBD2
CASSQAGVWEQFF
TGTGCCAGCTCTCAAGCGGGAGTTTGGGAGCAGTTCTTC